What follows describes a single T cell receptor (beta chain). Germline V gene data show CDR1 as DFQATT and CDR2 as SNEGSKA (reference sequence). The CDR3 has 10 amino acids. V was clipped by 8 bases and J by 7 bases, with 11 bases between them. Using immunoSEQ multiplex PCR, the repertoire was profiled, and TCRdb retains in-frame clones only, with some absent. This sample has some 270,000 clones, with 80% to 85% found just once. This entry is derived from a study of blood T cell repertoires in COVID-19. V and J are TRBV20-1 and TRBJ2-5; D is unresolved. Sequenced: PBMCs or T cells enriched from blood (not recorded which). The source of this sequence is a middle-aged man who had recovered from COVID-19. The CDR3 reads CSFLSGTQYF. As DNA, the CDR3 is TGCAGTTTCCTTAGTGGGACCCAGTACTTC.